This T cell receptor (beta chain) was sequenced in a study of persistence of HIV-infected CD4 T cells. Overall study results and limits: Antigen-responding cells were enriched for degenerate expanded CDR3beta sequences.

Sequencing used immunoSEQ version 4 in survey mode. Using immunoSEQ multiplex PCR, the repertoire was profiled, and TCRdb retains in-frame clones only, with some absent. The sample holds roughly 35,000 clones, approximately 80% seen once. V gave up 5 bases and J gave up 1 base; unmatched junction bases: 7. The CDR3 runs to 15 residues. Germline CDR1 is SGHRS and CDR2 is YFSETQ. Cells were stimulated with CMV-infected fibroblast lysates at around 9.1 ug/mL. Sorted nonresponding memory CD4+ T cells were CD40L-negative, CD69-negative, CD45RO-high. A few counts support this clone. What it binds is not known.

The TCR originated in an adult man with HIV who was CMV-seropositive. Specimen: CD4+ T cells sorted from PBMCs after roughly 18-hour stimulation, collected from a patient who received antiretroviral therapy. V gene TRBV5-1 combines with J gene TRBJ1-1, with 8 bases fitting TRBD1. The CDR3 region is CASSRTGIENTEAFF. In nucleotides, the CDR3 is TGCGCCAGCAGTAGGACAGGGATTGAGAACACTGAAGCTTTCTTT.